This TCR beta chain is drawn from a study of blood T cell repertoires in COVID-19. Study at large: Whether acute or convalescent, the COVID-19 samples came from the United States, Italy and Spain. The cDNA or gDNA used as material had been derived from T cells, B-cell-depleted T cells, or PBMCs.

How the authors handled the data: Researchers report that nucleated cell counts were estimated from reference gene primer amplification. Method: immunoSEQ multiplex PCR; TCRdb's copy keeps in-frame clones and lacks some. That table furnishes V, J and clone size, whereas the DNA furnished D and trimming. The sample lists tens of thousands of clones; about 81% were seen once. Per the germline V gene, CDR1 is MDHEN and CDR2 is SYDVKM. The CDR3 is made up of 14 amino acids. V shed 5 bases, J shed 6 bases, and the junction held 2 bases outside the gene matches. This chain uses TRBV28 with TRBJ2-7; 15 nucleotides match TRBD2. Source material: peripheral blood. The receptor was derived from a man over 45 with acute or convalescent COVID-19. CDR3 sequence (DNA): TGTGCCAGCAGTCGGACTAGCGGGAGGGTCGAGCAGTACTTC. It encodes CASSRTSGRVEQYF.